This TCR beta chain was sequenced in a study of T cells in Graves' hyperthyroidism and ophthalmopathy. TCR beta CDR3 region amplification was performed from RNA transcripts. An initial round of RT-PCR targeting the TCR CDR3 relied on the HTBI primer set. TCRdb redid the calling of the multiplex PCR reads with MiXCR, one entry per CDR3 protein. Among approximately 250,000 distinct CDR3 sequences listed, about 25% were seen once. This CDR3 is built from 13 residues. Germline lookup yields CDR1 MNHEY and CDR2 SMNVEV (reference sequence). Deletions cut 11 bases from V and 0 bases from J, with 13 bases between. This clonotype was recorded at least ten times.

The sequencing sample was made of blood. The rearrangement joins TRBV27 to TRBJ1-1; TRBD1 is a possible D gene (5 bases). This clonotype originated in a woman aged 40 to 49 with Graves' ophthalmopathy. CDR3 amino acids: CADLNRLNTEAFF. Here the CDR3 DNA reads TGTGCCGACCTGAACAGGTTGAACACTGAAGCTTTCTTT.